The 32 T cell receptor beta chains in this list originate from one sample, sequenced in a study of CD8+CD57+ T cells in acquired aplastic anemia (dated by TCRdb to 2016 to 2019). TCRdb records Illumina HiSeq 2000 as the sequencer. Genomic DNA was used as template for profiling of TCR beta VDJ combinations and CDR3 sequences. TCRdb passed the public sequencing reads through fastp at Q25 and MiXCR, retaining productive beta sequences. Each CDR3 protein gets just one entry, which takes the most common genes and DNA from the rows behind it. In this sample the table shows approximately 190,000 distinct CDR3 sequences, under 70% of which occur a single time. The top ten constitute just over 45% of the sample. What was sequenced was sorted CD4+, CD8+, or CD8+CD57+ T cells (not recorded which) from PBMCs. Every receptor here comes from a human donor with severe aplastic anemia or a healthy control (not recorded which).

The chain employs TRBV5-1 and TRBJ2-3; D uncertain. V was cut by 2 bases and J by 6 bases, with 10 bases left in between. The length of the CDR3 is 13 residues. Germline CDR1 reads SGHRS; CDR2 reads YFSETQ. The CDR3 sequence is CASSLTNTDTQYF. The CDR3 coding sequence is TGCGCCAGCAGCTTAACCAACACTGATACGCAGTATTTT.

The rearrangement joins TRBV30 to TRBJ2-2; TRBD1 matches at 9 bases. V was pared by 4 bases and J by 5 bases, with 8 bases of the junction left unmatched. Germline-derived CDR1 and CDR2 are GTSNPN and SVGIG (reference sequence). This CDR3 contains 15 residues. In nucleotides, the CDR3 is TGTGCCTGGACTGAAGGGACAGGGATGACCGGGGAGCTGTTTTTT. This gives the protein CAWTEGTGMTGELFF.

This rearrangement joins TRBV15 to TRBJ2-3, with 8 bases lining up with TRBD2. Germline V gene data show CDR1 as LNHNV and CDR2 as YYDKDF (reference sequence). The CDR3 sequence is 14 residues long. With 3 bases clipped from V and 2 bases from J, the junction kept 1 base outside the gene matches. The CDR3 region has the DNA TGTGCCACCAGCAGCGGGGGGGACACAGATACGCAGTATTTT. Amino acid sequence: CATSSGGDTDTQYF.

The CDR3 DNA follows: TGTGCCAGCAGCTTTGGGGGGGGGCCGGGAGAGACCCAGTACTTC. Protein: CASSFGGGPGETQYF. The V and J genes are TRBV7-9 and TRBJ2-5; perhaps TRBD2 as D (7 bases). V was trimmed by 3 bases and J by 4 bases, leaving 15 bases between them. In germline, CDR1 is SEHNR, CDR2 FQNEAQ (reference sequence). The length of the CDR3 is 15 residues.

This rearrangement joins TRBV28 to TRBJ2-7; 7 nucleotides align to TRBD1. The germline gives CDR1 MDHEN, CDR2 SYDVKM. The CDR3 sequence is 15 residues long. The junction had 13 bases not matched to a gene; V was cut back by 8 bases and J by 3 bases. The CDR3, as DNA: TGTGCCAGCTGGGGCCAAGGACAGGAATTCTACGAGCAGTACTTC. Amino acids: CASWGQGQEFYEQYF.

The chain uses TRBV25-1 and TRBJ1-5; no clear D gene. The CDR3 is 13 amino acids. V was trimmed by 4 bases and J by 4 bases, leaving 8 bases between them. The germline CDR1 and CDR2 sequences are MGHDK and SYGVNS. The CDR3 DNA is TGTGCCAGCAGTGGTAGGGAGAATCAGCCCCAGCATTTT. Residues: CASSGRENQPQHF. The full variable domain, in which reference TRBV25-1 and TRBJ1-5 provide the parts outside the CDR3, is EADIYQTPRYLVIGTGKKITLECSQTMGHDKMYWYQQDPGMELHLIHYSYGVNSTEKGDLSSESTVSRIRTEHFPLTLESARPSHTSQYLCASSGRENQPQHFGDGTRLSIL.

The chain recombines TRBV7-9 with TRBJ2-7; 10 bases are shared with TRBD1. V trimming: 5 bases; J trimming: 6 bases; junction bases outside the gene matches: 10. This CDR3 has 15 amino acids. Germline values: CDR1 SEHNR, CDR2 FQNEAQ (reference sequence). CDR3 DNA sequence: TGTGCCAGCAGCGCGGCCGGGACAGGGGTGGGCGAGCAGTACTTC. This sequence encodes CASSAAGTGVGEQYF.

This clonotype showed up many times. J is TRBJ2-5 and V is TRBV3-1; 7 nucleotides align to TRBD1. Unmatched junction bases numbered 13, after V lost 4 bases and J lost 2 bases. Germline CDR1 is LGHDT and CDR2 is YNNKEL (reference sequence). The CDR3 has 17 amino acids. This chain's CDR3 is CASSRYPDRSEQETQYF. CDR3 nucleotide sequence: TGTGCCAGCAGCCGGTACCCGGACAGGAGTGAACAAGAGACCCAGTACTTC.

The gene calls are TRBV2 and TRBJ2-2; TRBD2 matches 11 bases. The germline V gene encodes CDR1 SNHLY and CDR2 FYNNEI. The length of the CDR3 is 15 residues. V trimming: 6 bases; J trimming: 5 bases; junction bases outside the gene matches: 5. The CDR3 sequence: CASRAASGRTGELFF. DNA of the CDR3: TGTGCCAGCAGAGCAGCTAGCGGGAGGACCGGGGAGCTGTTTTTT.

The chain recombines TRBV20-1 with TRBJ1-2; 9 nucleotides match TRBD1. Trimming took 7 bases from V and 4 from J; bases not matched to a gene: 4. The CDR3 has 12 amino acids. Germline CDR1 is DFQATT and CDR2 is SNEGSKA (reference sequence). The CDR3 loop reads CSVTTGGYGYTF. The CDR3 DNA is TGCAGTGTCACGACAGGGGGCTATGGCTACACCTTC.

This clonotype has only a few counts. The chain uses TRBV12-3 or TRBV12-4 and TRBJ2-7; TRBD2 agrees at 10 bases. This CDR3 contains 14 residues. After removal of 5 bases from V and 6 bases from J, the junction contained 7 bases not matched to a gene. The CDR3 reads CASSSGGVTGEQYF. The CDR3 DNA sequence: TGTGCCAGCAGTAGCGGGGGGGTAACAGGCGAGCAGTACTTC.

The V and J genes are TRBV9 and TRBJ1-6; D is possibly TRBD1 (6 bases). Germline CDR1 is SGDLS and CDR2 is YYNGEE. The CDR3 contains 15 residues. V was clipped by 0 bases and J by 8 bases, with 12 bases between them. In nucleotides, the CDR3 is TGTGCCAGCAGCGTAGAGGGGGGGAACCATTCACCCCTCCACTTT. This codes for CASSVEGGNHSPLHF.

The chain combines TRBV7-9 with TRBJ1-5; no firm D call. Trimming shortened V by 2 bases and J by 11 bases, and 10 bases separated the two germline ends. Per the germline V gene, CDR1 is SEHNR and CDR2 is FQNEAQ (reference sequence). This CDR3 has 12 residues. Here the CDR3 DNA reads TGTGCCAGCAGCTTATCCGCTCGGGCCCAGCATTTT. Encoded protein: CASSLSARAQHF. Based on the CDR3 plus reference TRBV7-9 and TRBJ1-5, the full variable domain is DTGVSQNPRHKITKRGQNVTFRCDPISEHNRLYWYRQTLGQGPEFLTYFQNEAQLEKSRLLSDRFSAERPKGSFSTLEIQRTEQGDSAMYLCASSLSARAQHFGDGTRLSIL.

To note about this clonotype: A much larger clone differs from this one at a single base, so this may be a read error. No conserved phenylalanine or tryptophan ends this CDR3, so it is likely a read error. V gene TRBV6-1 combines with J gene TRBJ2-1, with 9 bases that match TRBD2. Germline V gene lookup returns CDR1 MNHNS and CDR2 SASEGT. Trimming took 5 bases from V and 4 from J; bases not matched to a gene: 9. The CDR3 length is 16 residues. CDR3 sequence reads: CASSYSIAGEYNEQFL. CDR3 nucleotide sequence: TGTGCCAGCAGTTACTCGATAGCGGGGGAGTACAATGAGCAGTTCCTC.

The chain employs TRBV9 and TRBJ2-7; TRBD1 matches at 9 bases. The CDR3 runs to 13 residues. The germline V gene encodes CDR1 SGDLS and CDR2 YYNGEE. The J segment lost 7 bases and the V segment lost 3 bases, leaving 5 bases of the junction unmatched. Here the CDR3 reads CASSGQDRGEQYF. The CDR3 DNA reads TGTGCCAGCAGCGGACAAGACAGGGGGGAGCAGTACTTC.

The V call is TRBV2, the J call TRBJ2-3; perhaps TRBD1 as D (5 bases). There are 16 residues in the CDR3. The V gene lost 8 bases and the J gene lost 0 bases, with 18 bases spanning the gap. Germline lookup yields CDR1 SNHLY and CDR2 FYNNEI. CDR3 DNA sequence: TGTGCCAGCTTGGCAGGGCGGCGTCCCAGCACAGATACGCAGTATTTT. Protein sequence: CASLAGRRPSTDTQYF.

The chain recombines TRBV5-5 with TRBJ1-3; D ambiguous. Trimming pared 4 bases from V and 0 bases from J, leaving 11 bases between. This CDR3 comprises 15 residues. The germline CDR1 and CDR2 sequences are SGHKS and YYEKEE (reference sequence). The CDR3 DNA sequence: TGTGCCAGCAGCCCCGTTCCCGACTCTGGAAACACCATATATTTT. Its translation: CASSPVPDSGNTIYF.

A word on this clonotype: The junction differs from germline at one of its ends, possibly a read error. The V and J genes are TRBV12-3 or TRBV12-4 and TRBJ1-1, with unresolved D. The CDR3 length is 13 residues. Written as DNA, the CDR3 is TGTGCCAGCAGGCGGACGGTGAACGCTGAAGCTTTCTTT. This sequence encodes CASRRTVNAEAFF.

DNA of the CDR3: TGTGCCAGCAGCAAGACCAAGGGGGTTGAAGCTTTCTTT. Its translation: CASSKTKGVEAFF. The chain uses TRBV7-6 and TRBJ1-1, with a tentative D call TRBD1 (6 bases). The germline V and J ends were trimmed by 5 bases and 7 bases, with 14 bases remaining between them. Looked up from germline, CDR1 is SGHVS and CDR2 is FNYEAQ. The CDR3 covers 13 residues. The variable domain in full, with the rest retrieved from reference TRBV7-6 and TRBJ1-1, is GAGVSQSPRYKVTKRGQDVALRCDPISGHVSLYWYRQALGQGPEFLTYFNYEAQQDKSGLPNDRFSAERPEGSISTLTIQRTEQRDSAMYRCASSKTKGVEAFFGQGTRLTVV.

The chain has TRBV20-1 and TRBJ1-2; D call uncertain. This CDR3 region has 14 residues. V shed 0 bases and J shed 7 bases, with 15 bases lying between them. In germline, CDR1 is DFQATT, CDR2 SNEGSKA (reference sequence). The CDR3 DNA reads as TGCAGTGCTAGAGAGGTGTTATCGGCAGTTGGCTACACCTTC. Encoded protein: CSAREVLSAVGYTF.

This clonotype was found many times. CDR3 residues: CSALRRSNTGELFF. The CDR3 DNA reads as TGCAGTGCGTTACGGCGGTCTAACACCGGGGAGCTGTTTTTT. The genes are TRBV20-1 and TRBJ2-2; D ambiguous. The germline V and J ends were trimmed by 6 bases and 2 bases, with 13 bases remaining between them. The germline CDR1 and CDR2 sequences are DFQATT and SNEGSKA (reference sequence). CDR3 length: 14 amino acids.

The J gene is TRBJ1-2, the V gene TRBV4-1, with no clear D. The CDR3 length is 13 residues. Trimming shortened V by 4 bases and J by 6 bases, and 12 bases separated the two germline ends. The germline V gene encodes CDR1 MGHRA and CDR2 YSYEKL. As DNA, the CDR3 is TGCGCCAGCAGCCCCCGGGAAAGGGATGGCTACACCTTC. Its translation is CASSPRERDGYTF.

This rearrangement joins TRBV20-1 to TRBJ1-5, with D unresolved. With 0 bases removed from V and 4 bases from J, the gap between germline ends came to 7 bases. The CDR3 length is 13 residues. Germline V gives CDR1 DFQATT, CDR2 SNEGSKA (reference sequence). The CDR3 reads CSAREGRNQPQHF. For the CDR3, the DNA is TGCAGTGCTAGAGAGGGGAGGAATCAGCCCCAGCATTTT.

This clonotype turned up a few times. This chain uses TRBV5-8 with TRBJ2-7; TRBD2 aligns across 9 bases. From germline, CDR1 is SGHTS and CDR2 YDEGEE. This CDR3 comprises 14 residues. Trimming cost V 3 bases and J 3 bases; bases outside gene matches: 4. The CDR3, as DNA: TGTGCCAGCAGCTCGCTAGCGGGGCGCTACGAGCAGTACTTC. Its translation is CASSSLAGRYEQYF.

The chain has TRBV29-1 and TRBJ2-1; the match to TRBD2 covers 11 bases. The CDR3 extends over 13 amino acids. V shed 5 bases and J 9 bases; nucleotides not matched to a gene: 6. Germline CDR1 SQVTM, CDR2 ANQGSEA. CDR3 loop: CSVCTSGGGEQFF. The CDR3 nucleotides read TGCAGCGTTTGTACTAGCGGGGGAGGTGAGCAGTTCTTC.

This clonotype was seen repeatedly, ten times or more. The DNA for the CDR3 is TGTGCCAGTAGTATATATGGGACAGGGGTCCACGAGCAGTACTTC. It yields the protein CASSIYGTGVHEQYF. The genes are TRBV19 and TRBJ2-7; 10 bases fit TRBD1. V trimming: 2 bases; J trimming: 5 bases; junction bases outside the gene matches: 6. CDR3 length equals 15 residues. Germline V lookup: CDR1 LNHDA, CDR2 SQIVND (reference sequence).

This clonotype was recorded many times. This chain connects TRBV11-2 to TRBJ1-4, with D hard to call. V was cut by 1 base and J by 7 bases, with 4 bases left in between. Per the germline V gene, CDR1 is SGHAT and CDR2 is FQNNGV. CDR3 length: 12 amino acids. In DNA, the CDR3 is TGTGCCAGCAGCTTAGGCCGTGAAAAACTGTTTTTT. Its translation: CASSLGREKLFF.

V and J are TRBV2 and TRBJ1-1; TRBD1 matches at 7 bases. There are 15 residues in the CDR3. J lost 0 bases, V lost 5 bases, and 6 bases had no gene match. CDR1 is SNHLY, CDR2 FYNNEI, per germline. The DNA for the CDR3 is TGTGCCAGCAGTAACCAGGACAGGTTGAACACTGAAGCTTTCTTT. Amino acid sequence: CASSNQDRLNTEAFF.

This clonotype was counted only a few times. The rearrangement links TRBV6-5 to TRBJ1-1; D not certain. The CDR3 is 16 amino acids. Per germline, CDR1 MNHEY and CDR2 SVGAGI. V was trimmed by 0 bases and J by 1 base, leaving 12 bases between them. The CDR3 protein is CASSYSIPAANTEAFF. The CDR3 DNA follows: TGTGCCAGCAGTTACTCGATACCCGCCGCGAACACTGAAGCTTTCTTT.

The chain employs TRBV2 and TRBJ2-1, with D unclear. The CDR3 loop spans 13 amino acids. In germline, CDR1 is SNHLY, CDR2 FYNNEI. V shed 5 bases and J shed 6 bases, with 11 bases lying between them. DNA of the CDR3: TGTGCCAGCAGTCCAGACTCGAGCAATGAGCAGTTCTTC. The encoded protein is CASSPDSSNEQFF.

This clonotype has only a few counts. This chain links TRBV10-3 with TRBJ1-2; D uncertain. This CDR3 has 16 residues. The V gene lost 0 bases and the J gene lost 1 base, with 12 bases spanning the gap. Per germline, CDR1 ENHRY and CDR2 SYGVKD. CDR3 DNA: TGTGCCATCAGTGAGTCGACCAAGGGCGGTAACTATGGCTACACCTTC. Its protein product is CAISESTKGGNYGYTF.

The rearrangement joins TRBV7-2 to TRBJ1-4; D perhaps matches TRBD1 (6 bases). Trimming left V 5 bases short and J 10 bases short, with 29 bases between. Germline V CDR1 and CDR2: SGHTA, FQGNSA. The CDR3 runs to 18 residues. In DNA, the CDR3 is TGTGCCAGCAGCACCCGGGACAATCACCGCCGGGGGAACGTAAAACTGTTTTTT. Residues: CASSTRDNHRRGNVKLFF.